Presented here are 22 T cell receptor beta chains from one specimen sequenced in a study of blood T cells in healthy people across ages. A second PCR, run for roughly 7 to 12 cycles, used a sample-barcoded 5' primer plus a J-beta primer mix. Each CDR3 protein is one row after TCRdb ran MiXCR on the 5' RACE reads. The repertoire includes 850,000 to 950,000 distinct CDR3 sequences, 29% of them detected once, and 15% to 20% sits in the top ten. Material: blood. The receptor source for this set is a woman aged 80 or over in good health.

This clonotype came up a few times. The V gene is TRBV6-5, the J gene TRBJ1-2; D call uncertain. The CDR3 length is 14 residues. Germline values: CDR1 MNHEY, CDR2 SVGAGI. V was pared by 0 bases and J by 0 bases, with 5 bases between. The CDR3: CASSYSRTNYGYTF. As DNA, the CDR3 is TGTGCCAGCAGTTACTCGAGGACTAACTATGGCTACACCTTC.

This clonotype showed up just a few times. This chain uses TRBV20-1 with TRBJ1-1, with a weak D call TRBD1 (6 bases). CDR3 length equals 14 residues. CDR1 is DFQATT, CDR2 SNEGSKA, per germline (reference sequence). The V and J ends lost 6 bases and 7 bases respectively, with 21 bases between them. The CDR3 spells CSAAGALTSGEAFF. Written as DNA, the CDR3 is TGCAGTGCAGCGGGGGCCCTAACTAGCGGTGAAGCTTTCTTT.

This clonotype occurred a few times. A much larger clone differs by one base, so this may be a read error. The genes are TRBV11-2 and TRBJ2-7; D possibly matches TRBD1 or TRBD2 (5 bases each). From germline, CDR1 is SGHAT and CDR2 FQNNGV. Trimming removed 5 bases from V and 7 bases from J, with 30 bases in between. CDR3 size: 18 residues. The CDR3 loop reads CASSGHGVGTGPYNEQYF. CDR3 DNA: TGTGCCAGCAGCGGACACGGGGTCGGGACGGGGCCATACAATGAGCAGTACTTC.

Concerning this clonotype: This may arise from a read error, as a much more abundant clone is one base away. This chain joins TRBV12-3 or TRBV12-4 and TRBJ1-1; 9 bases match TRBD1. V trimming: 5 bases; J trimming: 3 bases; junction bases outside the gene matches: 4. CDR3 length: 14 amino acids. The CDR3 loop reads CASSQRTGDTEAFF. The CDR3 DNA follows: TGTGCCAGCAGTCAGAGGACAGGGGACACTGAAGCTTTCTTT.

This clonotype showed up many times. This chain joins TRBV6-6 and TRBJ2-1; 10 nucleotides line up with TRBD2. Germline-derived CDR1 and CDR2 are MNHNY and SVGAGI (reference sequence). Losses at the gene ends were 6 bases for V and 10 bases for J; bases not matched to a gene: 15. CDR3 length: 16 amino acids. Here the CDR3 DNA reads TGTGCCAGCAGCACCACACTAGCGGGGTCACTGAGGGAGCAGTTCTTC. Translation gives CASSTTLAGSLREQFF.

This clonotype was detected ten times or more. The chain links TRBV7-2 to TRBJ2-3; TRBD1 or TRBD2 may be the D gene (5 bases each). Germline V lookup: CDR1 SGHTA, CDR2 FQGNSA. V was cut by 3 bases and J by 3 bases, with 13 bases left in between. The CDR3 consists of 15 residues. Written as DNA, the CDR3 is TGTGCCAGCAGCTTCCGGGACGGACGAACAGATACGCAGTATTTT. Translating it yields CASSFRDGRTDTQYF. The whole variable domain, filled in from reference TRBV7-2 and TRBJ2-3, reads GAGVSQSPSNKVTEKGKDVELRCDPISGHTALYWYRQSLGQGLEFLIYFQGNSAPDKSGLPSDRFSAERTGGSVSTLTIQRTQQEDSAVYLCASSFRDGRTDTQYFGPGTRLTVL.

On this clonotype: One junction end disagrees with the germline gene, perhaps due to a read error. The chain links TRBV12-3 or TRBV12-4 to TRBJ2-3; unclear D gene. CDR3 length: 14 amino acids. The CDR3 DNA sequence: TGTGCCAGCAGCCCATGGGTGAGCACAGATGCGCAGTATTTT. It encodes CASSPWVSTDAQYF.

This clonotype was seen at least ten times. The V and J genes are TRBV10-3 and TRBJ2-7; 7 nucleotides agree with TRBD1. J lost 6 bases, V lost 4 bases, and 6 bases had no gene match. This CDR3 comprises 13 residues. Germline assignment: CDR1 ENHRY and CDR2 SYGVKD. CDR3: CAISGKGAGEQYF. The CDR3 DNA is TGTGCCATCAGTGGAAAGGGGGCGGGCGAGCAGTACTTC.

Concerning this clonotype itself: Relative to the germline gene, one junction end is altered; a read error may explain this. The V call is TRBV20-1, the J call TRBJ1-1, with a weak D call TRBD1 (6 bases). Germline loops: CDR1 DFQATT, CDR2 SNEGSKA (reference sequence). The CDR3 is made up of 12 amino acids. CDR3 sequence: CSVSTGNPEAFF. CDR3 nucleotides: TGCAGTGTTTCTACAGGGAACCCTGAAGCTTTCTTT.

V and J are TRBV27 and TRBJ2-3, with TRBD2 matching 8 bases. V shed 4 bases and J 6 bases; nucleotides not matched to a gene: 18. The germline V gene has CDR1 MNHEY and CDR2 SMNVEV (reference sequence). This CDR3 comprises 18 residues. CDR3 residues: CASSSWTSLGTSKDTQYF. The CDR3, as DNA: TGTGCCAGCAGTTCATGGACATCCCTCGGGACTAGTAAGGATACGCAGTATTTT.

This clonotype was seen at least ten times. The CDR3 spells CASSPKDSSYNEQFF. CDR3 bases: TGCGCCAGCAGCCCAAAGGACAGCTCCTACAATGAGCAGTTCTTC. The J gene is TRBJ2-1, the V gene TRBV5-1, with D possibly matching TRBD1 (6 bases). Trimming took off 4 bases at V and 0 bases at J, with 11 bases between the two ends. Germline V gene sequence: CDR1 SGHRS, CDR2 YFSETQ. This CDR3 has 15 residues.

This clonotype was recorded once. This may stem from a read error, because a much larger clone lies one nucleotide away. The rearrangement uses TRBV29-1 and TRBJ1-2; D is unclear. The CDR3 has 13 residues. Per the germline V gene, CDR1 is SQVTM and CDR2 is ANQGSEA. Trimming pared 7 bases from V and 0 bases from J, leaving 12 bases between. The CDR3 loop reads CSGGPTPNYGYTF. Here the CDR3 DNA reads TGCAGCGGTGGCCCGACTCCTAACTATGGCTACACCTTC.

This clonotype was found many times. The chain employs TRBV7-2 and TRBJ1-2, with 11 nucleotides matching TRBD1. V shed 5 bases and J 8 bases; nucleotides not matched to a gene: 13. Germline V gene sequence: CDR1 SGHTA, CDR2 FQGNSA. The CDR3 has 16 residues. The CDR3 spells CASSPNKPGQGEGYTF. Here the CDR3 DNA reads TGTGCCAGCAGCCCGAATAAGCCGGGACAGGGGGAAGGCTACACCTTC.

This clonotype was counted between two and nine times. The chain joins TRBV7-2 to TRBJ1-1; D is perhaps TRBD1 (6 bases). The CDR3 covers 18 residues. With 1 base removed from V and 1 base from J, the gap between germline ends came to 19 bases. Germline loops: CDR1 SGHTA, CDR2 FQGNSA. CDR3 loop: CASSLGGSGGGWNTEAFF. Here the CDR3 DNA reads TGTGCCAGCAGCTTAGGGGGGTCTGGGGGCGGGTGGAACACTGAAGCTTTCTTT. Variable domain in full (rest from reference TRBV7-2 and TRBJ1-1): GAGVSQSPSNKVTEKGKDVELRCDPISGHTALYWYRQSLGQGLEFLIYFQGNSAPDKSGLPSDRFSAERTGGSVSTLTIQRTQQEDSAVYLCASSLGGSGGGWNTEAFFGQGTRLTVV.

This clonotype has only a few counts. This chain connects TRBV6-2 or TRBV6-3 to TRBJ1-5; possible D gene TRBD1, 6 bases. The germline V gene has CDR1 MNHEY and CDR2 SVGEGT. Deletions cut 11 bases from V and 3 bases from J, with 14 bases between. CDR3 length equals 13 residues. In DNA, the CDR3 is TGTGCCGTGGTGGGGGCCCCCAATCAGCCCCAGCATTTT. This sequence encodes CAVVGAPNQPQHF.

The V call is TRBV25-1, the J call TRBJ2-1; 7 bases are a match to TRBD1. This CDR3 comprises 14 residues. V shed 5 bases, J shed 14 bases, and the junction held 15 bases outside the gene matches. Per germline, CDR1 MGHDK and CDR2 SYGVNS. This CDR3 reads CASSRAGGEPTEFF. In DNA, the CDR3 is TGTGCCAGCAGTCGGGCAGGGGGAGAGCCAACCGAGTTCTTC.

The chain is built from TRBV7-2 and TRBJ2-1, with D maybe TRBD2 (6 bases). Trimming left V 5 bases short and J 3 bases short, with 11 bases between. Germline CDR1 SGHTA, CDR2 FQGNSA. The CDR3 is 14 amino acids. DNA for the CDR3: TGTGCCAGCAGCCCAGCGGGTATCTACAATGAGCAGTTCTTC. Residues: CASSPAGIYNEQFF.

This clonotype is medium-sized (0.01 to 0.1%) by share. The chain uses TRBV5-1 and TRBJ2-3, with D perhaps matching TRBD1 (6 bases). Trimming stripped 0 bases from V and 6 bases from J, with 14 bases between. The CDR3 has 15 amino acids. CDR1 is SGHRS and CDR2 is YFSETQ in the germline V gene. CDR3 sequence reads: CASSLGTGRDDTQYF. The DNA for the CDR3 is TGCGCCAGCAGCTTGGGTACAGGGCGAGATGATACGCAGTATTTT.

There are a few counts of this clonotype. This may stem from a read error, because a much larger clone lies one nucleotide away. The DNA for the CDR3 is TGTGCCAGCAGTTTAAGGACTAGCGGGCTTTACAATGAGCAGTTCTTC. This translates into CASSLRTSGLYNEQFF. The chain couples TRBV12-3 or TRBV12-4 to TRBJ2-1; 11 bases line up with TRBD2. Unmatched junction bases numbered 4, after V lost 2 bases and J lost 4 bases. This CDR3 is 16 amino acids long.

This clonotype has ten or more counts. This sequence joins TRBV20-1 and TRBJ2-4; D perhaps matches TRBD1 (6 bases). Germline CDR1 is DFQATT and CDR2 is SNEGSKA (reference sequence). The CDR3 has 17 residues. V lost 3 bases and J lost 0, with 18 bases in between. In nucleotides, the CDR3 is TGCAGTGCTAGTTACAGGGCGACCATCCTAGCCAAAAACATTCAGTACTTC. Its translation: CSASYRATILAKNIQYF.

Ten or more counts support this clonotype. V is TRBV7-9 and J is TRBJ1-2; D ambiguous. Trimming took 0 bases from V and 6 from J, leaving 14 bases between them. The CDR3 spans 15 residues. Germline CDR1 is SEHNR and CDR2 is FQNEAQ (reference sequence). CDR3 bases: TGTGCCAGCAGCTTAGCCACAGCGAGCAGCCATGGCTACACCTTC. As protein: CASSLATASSHGYTF. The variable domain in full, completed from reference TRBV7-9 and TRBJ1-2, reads DTGVSQNPRHKITKRGQNVTFRCDPISEHNRLYWYRQTLGQGPEFLTYFQNEAQLEKSRLLSDRFSAERPKGSFSTLEIQRTEQGDSAMYLCASSLATASSHGYTFGSGTRLTVV.

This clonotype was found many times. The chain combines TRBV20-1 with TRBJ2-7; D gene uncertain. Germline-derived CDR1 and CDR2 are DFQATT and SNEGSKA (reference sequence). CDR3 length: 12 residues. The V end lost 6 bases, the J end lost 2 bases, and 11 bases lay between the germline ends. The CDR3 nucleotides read TGCAGTGCCCCGGACCAGACCTACGAGCAGTACTTC. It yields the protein CSAPDQTYEQYF.